This TCR beta chain was identified during a study of blood T cell repertoires in COVID-19 (dated by TCRdb to the early 2020s). At the level of the whole study: Samples covering the acute and convalescent phases of COVID-19 were provided by collaborators in the United States, Italy and Spain. The material from the prospective study consisted of cDNA or gDNA derived from T cells, B-cell-depleted T cells, or PBMCs. Where available, HLA class I and class II types were taken from metadata supplied by the sample provider and were not determined by assay-based typing. The repertoires were made available in a free public database intended to serve as a resource for research on the immune response to SARS-CoV-2. Samples came from the ongoing ImmuneRACE study (first 160 participants) plus 1,254 subjects from 6 global collaborators. Deeply sampled blood TCRbeta repertoires from subjects exposed to, actively infected with, or recovered from COVID-19 were included in the dataset. Nearly every sample came with metadata listing a de-identified subject ID, COVID-19 status, age in years and sex.

TCRbeta CDR3 regions were amplified from genomic DNA using the immunoSEQ Assay, a bias-controlled multiplex PCR. Turning to the authors' computational methods: Within the assay, amplification of reference gene primers was used to estimate how many nucleated cells each sample contained. Sequence reads were collapsed and filtered to measure the absolute abundance of every unique TCRbeta CDR3 rearrangement. For each sample, productive Simpson clonality was calculated as the square root of Simpson's diversity index across productive rearrangements. TCRdb limited this immuneACCESS table to in-frame rearrangements with V and J called. A share of clones is missing; checked studies link under half to unresolved V genes, and the rest is unexplained. V, J and clone size are those of that table, while D and trimming were read from the DNA. This sample has roughly 240,000 clones in its table, and just under 85% of those were observed once. Under 2% of the sample is taken by the ten largest.

The CDR3 holds 15 amino acids from the cysteine to the phenylalanine. The read is trimmed to its CDR3 DNA, 45 bases read in frame from base 1. Here V drops 2 bases and J drops 4 bases, and the junction holds 1 base not matched to any gene. CDR1 and CDR2 are drawn from the germline V gene: MNHEY, SVGAGI. Whole blood was collected in K2EDTA tubes by collaborating institutions according to the institutions' own protocols. For TCRbeta analysis, collaborator samples were shipped as frozen whole blood, as isolated PBMCs, or as DNA extracted from either sample type. On this clone itself: It has no known antigen specificity. Base qualities are missing; no much larger clone stands one base away.

Broader findings and caveats from the paper: The quantity of clinical and demographic metadata differed by source and by participant and was supplied without curation.

The TCR originated in a woman of 80 years or more with acute or convalescent COVID-19. The rearranged segments are TRBV6-5 and TRBJ1-6, with 8 bases matching TRBD1. Material: peripheral blood. The CDR3 protein: CASSYDRGYNSPLHF. The nucleotide sequence reads TGTGCCAGCAGTTACGACAGGGGTTATAATTCACCCCTCCACTTT.